This T cell receptor beta chain was observed in a study of blood T cell repertoires in COVID-19. Whole-study context: The United States, Italy and Spain supplied acute and convalescent COVID-19 samples. PBMCs, B-cell-depleted T cells, or T cells were the source of the cDNA or gDNA that made up the material.

V dropped 1 base and J dropped 4; count of bases not matched to a gene: 4. The germline V gene encodes CDR1 SSHAT and CDR2 FNYEAQ (reference sequence). This CDR3 comprises 15 residues. In the original processing: Amplification from reference gene primers served as the basis for estimated nucleated cell counts. Data came from immunoSEQ multiplex PCR; TCRdb stores just in-frame clones and leaves some out. V, J and clone size reflect that table, while D and trimming were determined from the DNA. The sample yields about 94,000 clones, 80% to 85% seen once. The source is a man aged 55 to 70 with acute or convalescent COVID-19. The specimen was peripheral blood. The chain recombines TRBV7-7 with TRBJ2-3, with 8 bases identical to TRBD2. DNA for the CDR3: TGTGCCAGCAGCTTAGGGGCGGGGGGTGCAGATACGCAGTATTTT. Its protein product is CASSLGAGGADTQYF.